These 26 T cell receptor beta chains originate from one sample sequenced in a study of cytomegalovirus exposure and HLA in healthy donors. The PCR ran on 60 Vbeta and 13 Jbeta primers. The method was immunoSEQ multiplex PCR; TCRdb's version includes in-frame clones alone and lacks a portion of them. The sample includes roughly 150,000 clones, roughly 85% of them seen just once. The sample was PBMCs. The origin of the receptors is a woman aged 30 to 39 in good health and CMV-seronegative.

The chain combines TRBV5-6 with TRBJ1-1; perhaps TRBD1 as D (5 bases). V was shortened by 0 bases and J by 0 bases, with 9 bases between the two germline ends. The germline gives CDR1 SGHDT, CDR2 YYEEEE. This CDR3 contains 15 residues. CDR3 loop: CASSLEGVMNTEAFF. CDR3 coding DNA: TGTGCCAGCAGCTTGGAAGGGGTTATGAACACTGAAGCTTTCTTT.

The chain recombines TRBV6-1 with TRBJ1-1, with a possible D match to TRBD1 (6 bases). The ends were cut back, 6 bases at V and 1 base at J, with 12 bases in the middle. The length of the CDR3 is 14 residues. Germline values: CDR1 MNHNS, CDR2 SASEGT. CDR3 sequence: CASSVYRANTEAFF. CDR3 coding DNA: TGTGCCAGCAGCGTATACAGGGCGAACACTGAAGCTTTCTTT.

The CDR3 bases are TGTGCCAGCAGGAACAGGGGCATGGGAGAAAAACTGTTTTTT. Protein product: CASRNRGMGEKLFF. The chain uses TRBV5-6 and TRBJ1-4; 7 bases line up with TRBD1. The CDR3 consists of 14 residues. From germline, CDR1 is SGHDT and CDR2 YYEEEE. With 5 bases clipped from V and 8 bases from J, the junction kept 9 bases outside the gene matches.

The CDR3: CASSTLGLADSYEQYF. CDR3 nucleotides: TGTGCCAGCAGCACCCTGGGACTAGCGGACTCCTACGAGCAGTACTTC. The rearrangement joins TRBV5-6 to TRBJ2-7, with TRBD2 matching over 11 bases. The V and J ends lost 4 bases and 0 bases, in that order; junction bases with no gene match: 6. In germline, CDR1 is SGHDT, CDR2 YYEEEE. CDR3 length: 16 amino acids. Using reference TRBV5-6 and TRBJ2-7 for the parts outside the CDR3, the full variable domain is DAGVTQSPTHLIKTRGQQVTLRCSPKSGHDTVSWYQQALGQGPQFIFQYYEEEERQRGNFPDRFSGHQFPNYSSELNVNALLLGDSALYLCASSTLGLADSYEQYFGPGTRLTVT.

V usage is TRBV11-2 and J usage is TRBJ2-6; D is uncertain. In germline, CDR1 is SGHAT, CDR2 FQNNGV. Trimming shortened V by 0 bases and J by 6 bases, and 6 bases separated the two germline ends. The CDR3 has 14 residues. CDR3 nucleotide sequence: TGTGCCAGCAGCTTAGATCTTCTGGCCAACGTCCTGACTTTC. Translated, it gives CASSLDLLANVLTF.

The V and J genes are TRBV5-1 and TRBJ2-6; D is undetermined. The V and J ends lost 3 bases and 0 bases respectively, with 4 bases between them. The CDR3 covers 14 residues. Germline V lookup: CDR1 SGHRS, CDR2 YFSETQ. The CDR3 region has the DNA TGCGCCAGCAGCTCCTTCTCTGGGGCCAACGTCCTGACTTTC. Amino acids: CASSSFSGANVLTF. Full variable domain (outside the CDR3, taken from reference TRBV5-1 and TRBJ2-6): KAGVTQTPRYLIKTRGQQVTLSCSPISGHRSVSWYQQTPGQGLQFLFEYFSETQRNKGNFPGRFSGRQFSNSRSEMNVSTLELGDSALYLCASSSFSGANVLTFGAGSRLTVL.

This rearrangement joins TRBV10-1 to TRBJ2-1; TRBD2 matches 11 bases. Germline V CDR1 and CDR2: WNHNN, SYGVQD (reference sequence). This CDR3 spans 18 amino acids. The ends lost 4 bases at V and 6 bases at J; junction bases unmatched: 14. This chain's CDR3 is CASSGDPWLAGGINEQFF. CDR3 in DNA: TGCGCCAGCAGTGGGGATCCTTGGCTAGCGGGGGGCATCAATGAGCAGTTCTTC.

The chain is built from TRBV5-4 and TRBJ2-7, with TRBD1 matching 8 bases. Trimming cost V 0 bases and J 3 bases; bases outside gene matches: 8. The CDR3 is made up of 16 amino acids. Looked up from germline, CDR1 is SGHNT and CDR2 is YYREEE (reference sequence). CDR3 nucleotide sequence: TGTGCCAGCAGCTTGGGGGACGGGACAGGAAGCTACGAGCAGTACTTC. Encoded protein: CASSLGDGTGSYEQYF. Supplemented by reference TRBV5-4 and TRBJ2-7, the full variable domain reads ETGVTQSPTHLIKTRGQQVTLRCSSQSGHNTVSWYQQALGQGPQFIFQYYREEENGRGNFPPRFSGLQFPNYSSELNVNALELDDSALYLCASSLGDGTGSYEQYFGPGTRLTVT.

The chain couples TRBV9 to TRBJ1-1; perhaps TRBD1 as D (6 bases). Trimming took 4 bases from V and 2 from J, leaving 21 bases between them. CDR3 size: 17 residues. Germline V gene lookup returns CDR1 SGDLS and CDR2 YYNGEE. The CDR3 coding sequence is TGTGCCAGCAGCCCTCAAGGGGGAAACAGGGCAAACACTGAAGCTTTCTTT. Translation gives CASSPQGGNRANTEAFF.

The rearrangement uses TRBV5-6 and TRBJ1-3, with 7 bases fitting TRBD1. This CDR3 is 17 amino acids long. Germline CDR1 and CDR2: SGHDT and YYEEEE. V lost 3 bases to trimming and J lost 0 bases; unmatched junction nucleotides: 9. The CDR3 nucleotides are TGTGCCAGCAGCTGGCCCCCGGGGACAGTCTCTGGAAACACCATATATTTT. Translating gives CASSWPPGTVSGNTIYF.

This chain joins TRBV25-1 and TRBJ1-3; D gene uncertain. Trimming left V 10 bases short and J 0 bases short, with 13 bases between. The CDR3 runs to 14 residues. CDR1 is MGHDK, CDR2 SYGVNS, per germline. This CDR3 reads CATRGGASGNTIYF. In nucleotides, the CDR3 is TGTGCCACCCGAGGAGGAGCCTCTGGAAACACCATATATTTT.

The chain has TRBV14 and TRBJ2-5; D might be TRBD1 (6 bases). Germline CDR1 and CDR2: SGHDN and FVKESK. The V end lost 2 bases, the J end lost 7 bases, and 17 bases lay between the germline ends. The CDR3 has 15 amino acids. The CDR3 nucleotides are TGTGCCAGCAGCCAATCGAGGGGGAGAATACGGACCCAGTACTTC. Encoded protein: CASSQSRGRIRTQYF.

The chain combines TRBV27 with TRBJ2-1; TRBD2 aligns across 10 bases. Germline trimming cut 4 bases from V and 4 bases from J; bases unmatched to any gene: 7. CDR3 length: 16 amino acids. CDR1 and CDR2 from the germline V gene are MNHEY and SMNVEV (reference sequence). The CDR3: CASSSTLAGDYNEQFF. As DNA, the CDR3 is TGTGCCAGCAGTTCCACGCTAGCGGGGGATTACAATGAGCAGTTCTTC.

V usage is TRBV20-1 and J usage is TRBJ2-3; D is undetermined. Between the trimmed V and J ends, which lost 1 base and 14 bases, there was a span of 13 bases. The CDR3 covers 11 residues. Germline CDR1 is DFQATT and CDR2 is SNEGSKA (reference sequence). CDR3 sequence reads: CSARVSGPLYF. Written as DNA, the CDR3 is TGCAGTGCTAGAGTTTCGGGTCCCCTGTATTTT.

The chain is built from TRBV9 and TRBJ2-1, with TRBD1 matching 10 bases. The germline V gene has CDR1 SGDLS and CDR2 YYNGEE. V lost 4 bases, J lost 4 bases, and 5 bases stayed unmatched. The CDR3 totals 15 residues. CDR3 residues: CASSTRTGGYNEQFF. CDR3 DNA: TGTGCCAGCAGCACTCGGACAGGGGGTTACAATGAGCAGTTCTTC.

For the CDR3, the DNA is TGTGCCACCAGCTTCCGGGACAGGGGAAGCGAGCAGTACTTC. Protein sequence: CATSFRDRGSEQYF. This chain joins TRBV15 and TRBJ2-7; 10 bases fit TRBD1. The CDR3 length is 14 residues. Germline values: CDR1 LNHNV, CDR2 YYDKDF (reference sequence). The V and J ends lost 5 bases and 6 bases, in that order; junction bases with no gene match: 7. Variable domain in full (rest from reference TRBV15 and TRBJ2-7): DAMVIQNPRYQVTQFGKPVTLSCSQTLNHNVMYWYQQKSSQAPKLLFHYYDKDFNNEADTPDNFQSRRPNTSFCFLDIRSPGLGDTAMYLCATSFRDRGSEQYFGPGTRLTVT.

The CDR3 nucleotides are TGTGCCAGCAGTGTTGAGGCGACAGGGGCTTTTCCGTATGGCTACACCTTC. Protein product: CASSVEATGAFPYGYTF. The rearrangement joins TRBV6-1 to TRBJ1-2; 8 bases fit TRBD1. The CDR3 spans 17 residues. The V gene end was trimmed by 4 bases and the J gene end by 5 bases; junction bases not matched to a gene: 15. CDR1 is MNHNS, CDR2 SASEGT, per germline.

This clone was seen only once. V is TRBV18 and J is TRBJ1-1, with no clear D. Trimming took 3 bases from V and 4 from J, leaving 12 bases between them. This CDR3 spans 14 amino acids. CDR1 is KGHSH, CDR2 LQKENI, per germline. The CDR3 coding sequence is TGTGCCAGCTCACCTCCCCCTCTCTCCACTGAAGCTTTCTTT. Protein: CASSPPPLSTEAFF.

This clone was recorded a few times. The CDR3 DNA sequence: TGTGCCAGCAGCTTGGAGGGAGAGCAGCCCCAGCATTTT. As protein: CASSLEGEQPQHF. The chain combines TRBV5-5 with TRBJ1-5; D unclear. The V and J ends lost 0 bases and 7 bases respectively, with 8 bases between them. This CDR3 is built from 13 residues. The V gene's germline CDR1 is SGHKS and CDR2 YYEKEE (reference sequence).

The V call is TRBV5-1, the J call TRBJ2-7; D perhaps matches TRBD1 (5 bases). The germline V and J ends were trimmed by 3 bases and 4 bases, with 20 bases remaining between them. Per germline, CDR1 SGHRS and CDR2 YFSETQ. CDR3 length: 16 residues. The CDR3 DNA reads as TGCGCCAGCAGCTCCCCAAACAGGACCAGAAAATACGAGCAGTACTTC. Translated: CASSSPNRTRKYEQYF.

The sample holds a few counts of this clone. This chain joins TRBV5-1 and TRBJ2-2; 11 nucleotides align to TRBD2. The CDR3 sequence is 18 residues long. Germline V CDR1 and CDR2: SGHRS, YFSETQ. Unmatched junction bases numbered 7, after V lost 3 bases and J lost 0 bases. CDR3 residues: CASSSTSGGVANTGELFF. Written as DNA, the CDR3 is TGCGCCAGCAGCTCCACTAGCGGGGGCGTCGCGAACACCGGGGAGCTGTTTTTT.

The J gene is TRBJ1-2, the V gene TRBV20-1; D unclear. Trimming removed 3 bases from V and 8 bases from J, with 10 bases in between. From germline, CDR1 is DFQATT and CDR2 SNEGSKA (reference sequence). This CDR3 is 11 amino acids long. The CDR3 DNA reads TGCAGTGCTAGTATACGAGGGGGCTACACCTTC. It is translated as CSASIRGGYTF.

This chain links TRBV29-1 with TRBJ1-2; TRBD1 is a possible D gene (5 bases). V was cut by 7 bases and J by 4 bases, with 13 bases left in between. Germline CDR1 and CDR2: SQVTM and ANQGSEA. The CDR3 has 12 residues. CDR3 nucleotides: TGCAGCGGCCAGGGTACATCCTATGGCTACACCTTC. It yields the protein CSGQGTSYGYTF.

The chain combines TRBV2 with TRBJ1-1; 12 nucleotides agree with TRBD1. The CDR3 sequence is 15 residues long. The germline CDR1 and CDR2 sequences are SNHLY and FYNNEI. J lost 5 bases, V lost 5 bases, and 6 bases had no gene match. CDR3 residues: CASSLGDRGRTEAFF. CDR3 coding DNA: TGTGCCAGCAGTCTGGGGGACAGGGGGCGAACTGAAGCTTTCTTT.

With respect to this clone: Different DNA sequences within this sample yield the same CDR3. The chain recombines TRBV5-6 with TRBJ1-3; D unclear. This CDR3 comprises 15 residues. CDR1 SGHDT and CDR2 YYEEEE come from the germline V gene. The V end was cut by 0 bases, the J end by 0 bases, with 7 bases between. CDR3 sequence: CASSLGQYSGNTIYF. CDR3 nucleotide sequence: TGTGCCAGCAGCTTGGGGCAGTACTCTGGAAACACCATATATTTT.

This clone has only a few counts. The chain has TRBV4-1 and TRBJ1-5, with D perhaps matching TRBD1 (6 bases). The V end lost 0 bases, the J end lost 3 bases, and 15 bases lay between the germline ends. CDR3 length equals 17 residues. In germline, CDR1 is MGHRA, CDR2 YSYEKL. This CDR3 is CASSQEPGTSVNQPQHF. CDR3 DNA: TGCGCCAGCAGCCAAGAGCCAGGGACAAGCGTCAATCAGCCCCAGCATTTT.